The following is a T cell receptor beta chain sequence with its context. Here immunoSEQ multiplex PCR was the method, and the copy in TCRdb shows in-frame clones only, minus some. The repertoire has around 130,000 clones, around nine tenths of them found once; the top ten carry 5% to 6.5%. The time point here: blood 2 weeks post-SBRT. Sample treatment: 15 Gy SBRT to primary tumor, nephrectomy 4 weeks later. The data belong to a study of radiation and T cells in renal cell carcinoma. The sample in question was blood, obtained from a patient whose treatment included radiotherapy and nephrectomy. The receptor comes from a woman aged 70-85 years with renal cell carcinoma.

CDR3 sequence: CALPLRGHYGYTF. For the CDR3, the DNA is TGTGCCTTGCCTTTGAGGGGGCACTATGGCTACACCTTC. The chain carries TRBV30 and TRBJ1-2, with TRBD1 matching 7 bases. V gave up 7 bases and J gave up 3 bases; unmatched junction bases: 8. Germline V gene sequence: CDR1 GTSNPN, CDR2 SVGIG (reference sequence). CDR3 size: 13 residues.